This T cell receptor beta chain originates from a study of control samples from healthy donors and cancer patients. CDR1 SGDLS and CDR2 YYNGEE come from the germline V gene. The CDR3 runs to 15 residues. V was shortened by 0 bases and J by 3 bases, with 11 bases between the two germline ends. TCRdb keeps only in-frame clones here, not all; method: immunoSEQ multiplex PCR. The table lists some 120,000 clones, approximately 94% of them singletons, with 1.5% to 2% in the top ten. The sequence was obtained from a man aged 50-60 years with head and neck cancer. Material for sequencing was PBMCs. The gene calls are TRBV9 and TRBJ2-3, with D possibly matching TRBD2 (6 bases). The chain's CDR3 is CASSVGNSGTDTQYF. CDR3 sequence (DNA): TGTGCCAGCAGCGTAGGGAACAGCGGGACAGATACGCAGTATTTT.